This T cell receptor (beta chain) was sequenced during a study of identical twins. TCRdb called the 5' RACE reads again in MiXCR, with one record for every CDR3 protein. The sample lists roughly 770,000 distinct CDR3 sequences; about 20% were seen once. Trimming removed 6 bases at V and 5 bases at J, with 16 bases between. This CDR3 contains 14 residues. Per germline, CDR1 DFQATT and CDR2 SNEGSKA (reference sequence). The same data also contributed to another study, on T cells expressing NK-cell markers.

The receptor's source is a woman aged 18-30 years in good health. The chain is built from TRBV20-1 and TRBJ2-2, with D perhaps TRBD1 or TRBD2 (5 bases each). The sequenced material came from PBMCs. CDR3 nucleotides: TGCAGTGCCAAATATACCTGGGGGACCGGGGAGCTGTTTTTT. Its translation: CSAKYTWGTGELFF.